This T cell receptor beta chain is drawn from a study of cytomegalovirus exposure and HLA in healthy donors. Whole-study findings and limits: Relative to the approximately 630-donor mean, N-insertions were reportedly fewer in an Asian-associated ancestry cluster in a later analysis. Among TCR beta chains of equal frequency, HLA-associated ones were more clonally expanded in a later analysis. Rare TCR sequences predominated, though certain public TCRs were found in many donors.

The PCR was carried out with 60 Vbeta primers and 13 Jbeta primers. Sequenced by immunoSEQ multiplex PCR; TCRdb stores in-frame clones only, minus some. Its table lists 100,000 to 150,000 clones. Remarks on this clone: Its target is not known.

Trimming removed 0 bases from V and 5 bases from J, with 11 bases in between. Germline V gene lookup returns CDR1 SGHRS and CDR2 YFSETQ. The CDR3 extends over 14 amino acids. V is TRBV5-1 and J is TRBJ2-5; no reliable D call. Sequences were obtained from PBMCs. The TCR was taken from a man between 35 and 55 years old in good health and CMV-seronegative. The CDR3 sequence is CASSLGQVTETQYF. CDR3 DNA: TGCGCCAGCAGCTTGGGACAAGTCACGGAGACCCAGTACTTC.